The 9 T cell receptor beta chains given below trace back to one sample, sequenced in a study of shared clonotypes between healthy human individuals. Measured with immunoSEQ multiplex PCR; TCRdb has only the in-frame clones, and not every one. The sample shows about 510,000 clones, 60% to 80% of them seen only once. The source material was PBMCs. These receptors all come from a woman aged 35 to 49 in good health. Some clones in this sample may be carry-over from other donors' samples.

The chain has TRBV11-3 and TRBJ2-1; 7 nucleotides line up with TRBD2. The junction had 7 bases not matched to a gene; V was cut back by 2 bases and J by 6 bases. This CDR3 has 15 amino acids. Germline V lookup: CDR1 SGHNT, CDR2 YENEEA. The CDR3 loop is CASSLRGSGGNEQFF. The CDR3, as DNA: TGTGCCAGCAGCTTACGCGGGAGTGGCGGCAATGAGCAGTTCTTC.

This chain links TRBV6-6 with TRBJ2-7, with 9 bases fitting TRBD2. Germline V lookup: CDR1 MNHNY, CDR2 SVGAGI (reference sequence). Germline trimming cut 2 bases from V and 5 bases from J; bases unmatched to any gene: 10. CDR3 length: 16 amino acids. CDR3 sequence: CASSYARLAGAHEQYF. CDR3 coding DNA: TGTGCCAGCAGTTACGCGAGATTAGCGGGAGCCCACGAGCAGTACTTC.

The chain is built from TRBV11-2 and TRBJ2-2, with TRBD2 identical over 8 bases. The CDR3 totals 17 residues. Trimming removed 0 bases from V and 3 bases from J; junction bases left unmatched: 6. From germline, CDR1 is SGHAT and CDR2 FQNNGV. The CDR3 bases are TGTGCCAGCAGCTTAGATCTCGGGACTAGGCACACCGGGGAGCTGTTTTTT. It specifies CASSLDLGTRHTGELFF.

The CDR3 is CASSLSAGGLRGGYTF. For the CDR3, the DNA is TGTGCCAGCAGTTTATCGGCGGGGGGCCTTCGGGGTGGCTACACCTTC. The rearrangement uses TRBV27 and TRBJ1-2, with D maybe TRBD1 (6 bases). Germline-derived CDR1 and CDR2 are MNHEY and SMNVEV (reference sequence). Trimming took off 0 bases at V and 7 bases at J, with 18 bases between the two ends. The CDR3 has 16 amino acids.

This clone came up a few times. The V call is TRBV2, the J call TRBJ2-5, with TRBD2 matching 14 bases. Germline assignment: CDR1 SNHLY and CDR2 FYNNEI. Losses at the gene ends were 5 bases for V and 3 bases for J; bases not matched to a gene: 5. The CDR3 covers 16 residues. The CDR3 DNA reads TGTGCCAGCAGTTTTAGACTAGCGGGGGGGGAAGAGACCCAGTACTTC. It is translated as CASSFRLAGGEETQYF. The full variable domain, with the rest looked up from reference TRBV2 and TRBJ2-5, is EPEVTQTPSHQVTQMGQEVILRCVPISNHLYFYWYRQILGQKVEFLVSFYNNEISEKSEIFDDQFSVERPDGSNFTLKIRSTKLEDSAMYFCASSFRLAGGEETQYFGPGTRLLVL.

V usage is TRBV6-5 and J usage is TRBJ1-1; D perhaps matches TRBD1 (5 bases). The length of the CDR3 is 16 residues. The germline V gene encodes CDR1 MNHEY and CDR2 SVGAGI. The ends were cut back, 0 bases at V and 2 bases at J, with 13 bases in the middle. CDR3 bases: TGTGCCAGCAGTTACTCTTTTCGAGACAGAAACACTGAAGCTTTCTTT. Translated, it gives CASSYSFRDRNTEAFF.

This clone was seen a single time. The V call is TRBV7-2, the J call TRBJ2-6; TRBD2 agrees at 7 bases. J gave up 2 bases and V 5 bases, and 9 bases lay outside the gene matches. The germline V gene has CDR1 SGHTA and CDR2 FQGNSA. The CDR3 contains 17 residues. Here the CDR3 DNA reads TGTGCCAGCAGCCCCTGGTATGGGGGGGCTGGGGCCAACGTCCTGACTTTC. Protein sequence: CASSPWYGGAGANVLTF.

Written as DNA, the CDR3 is TGTGCCACCAGCAGGGAGGACAGGGGGTACAATGAGCAGTTCTTC. Protein product: CATSREDRGYNEQFF. V is TRBV15 and J is TRBJ2-1; 10 bases align to TRBD1. CDR3 length: 15 amino acids. Losses at the gene ends were 3 bases for V and 4 bases for J; bases not matched to a gene: 3. The germline CDR1 and CDR2 sequences are LNHNV and YYDKDF (reference sequence).

This chain joins TRBV7-2 and TRBJ1-1; perhaps TRBD1 as D (5 bases). V lost 5 bases and J lost 5, with 18 bases in between. This CDR3 contains 15 residues. CDR1 is SGHTA and CDR2 is FQGNSA in the germline V gene. The CDR3 sequence: CASSPRDRRRTEAFF. The CDR3 coding sequence is TGTGCCAGCAGCCCGAGGGACCGTAGAAGGACTGAAGCTTTCTTT.